This is a list of T cell receptor beta chains from one sample in a study of T cell clones after liver transplantation. Clones were read by immunoSEQ multiplex PCR, and TCRdb kept only the in-frame ones, dropping some. This repertoire shows around 80,000 clones, over 80% found once; its top ten account for around 0.45%. Sequenced here: CD4+ T cells from blood, sampled approximately 3.5 years after liver transplant. Source of these receptors: a human patient who received a liver transplant. These T cells may partly come from the graft donor. Each CDR3 is given with its conserved first and last residue. D genes are given only for firm matches. Some rows have no size entry. The others give once, few or many, or a class for an expanded clone.

D	V	J	size	DNA	CDR3
.	TRBV5-1	TRBJ2-3	.	TGCGCCAGCAGCTTGAGGTTTGACGGGCGCACAGATACGCAGTATTTT	CASSLRFDGRTDTQYF
TRBD2	TRBV7-2	TRBJ2-7	.	TGTGCCAGCAGCTCTGGGGGGGGAGCGGGAGGCCCGTTCGAGCAGTACTTC	CASSSGGGAGGPFEQYF
.	TRBV7-8	TRBJ2-2	.	TGTGCCAGCAGCTTAAAACTTACGATTCTCACCGGGGAGCTGTTTTTT	CASSLKLTILTGELFF
.	TRBV5-4	TRBJ1-2	.	TGTGCCAGCAGCTTGGCCGGCGAGGGTGGCTACACCTTC	CASSLAGEGGYTF
TRBD2	TRBV5-4	TRBJ2-1	.	TGTGCCAGCAGCTTACCCGCGGGACTAGCGGGAGGTGCCAATGAGCAGTTCTTC	CASSLPAGLAGGANEQFF
.	TRBV2	TRBJ2-5	few	TGTGCCAGCACCCGCAGCGAGCAAGAGACCCAGTACTTC	CASTRSEQETQYF
TRBD2	TRBV5-1	TRBJ2-3	.	TGCGCCAGCACCCTCCGGACCAGCGGGATCACAGATACGCAGTATTTT	CASTLRTSGITDTQYF
.	TRBV7-2	TRBJ1-4	few	TGTGCCAGCAGCTTAGTGGGGGGGGTCGGTGAAAAACTGTTTTTT	CASSLVGGVGEKLFF
.	TRBV5-1	TRBJ1-2	.	TGCGCCAGCAGAGTCAGCGGACAGCTTAACTATGGCTACACCTTC	CASRVSGQLNYGYTF
.	TRBV28	TRBJ2-3	once	TGTGCCAGCACCAAGAACCCAAACACAGATACGCAGTATTTT	CASTKNPNTDTQYF
TRBD1	TRBV2	TRBJ2-3	.	TGTGCCAGCAGTCAGACAGGGGGGACGCAGTATTTT	CASSQTGGTQYF
TRBD1	TRBV28	TRBJ1-2	.	TGTGCCAGCAGTCCCTCGGTACGGGGACAGGGGACGTATGGCTACACCTTC	CASSPSVRGQGTYGYTF
TRBD2	TRBV2	TRBJ2-2	.	TGTGCCAGCAGTCCTAGCGGGAGGCGGGGCGGGGAGCTGTTTTTT	CASSPSGRRGGELFF
.	TRBV19	TRBJ2-7	.	TGTGCCAGTAGTCTCAGGCGGGGTACCTACGAGCAGTGCTTC	CASSLRRGTYEQCF
.	TRBV28	TRBJ1-3	once	TGTGCCAGCAGTTTACGGGGGACCTCCTCTGGAAACACCATATATTTT	CASSLRGTSSGNTIYF
.	TRBV29-1	TRBJ2-1	.	TGCAGCGTCAACCCAGGGTTTCCGGAGGTCAATGAGCAGTTCTTC	CSVNPGFPEVNEQFF
TRBD2	TRBV5-5	TRBJ2-1	.	TGTGCCAGCAGCTTAGCACTAGCGGTAGCCTACAATGAGCAGTTCTTC	CASSLALAVAYNEQFF
TRBD1	TRBV5-8	TRBJ2-5	.	TGTGCCAGCAGGGTACAGGGGCAAGAGACCCAGTACTTC	CASRVQGQETQYF